What follows are 32 T cell receptor beta chains derived from one specimen sequenced in a study of OX40 agonist ivuxolimab in advanced cancers. Profiling relied on immunoSEQ multiplex PCR, and the TCRdb table lists in-frame clones only, not all of them. Here the sample spans around 36,000 clones, approximately 80% being singletons. The material was CD4+ or CD8+ T cells sorted from blood, obtained in a trial of the OX40 agonist ivuxolimab. The receptors derive from an adult with an advanced solid tumor such as melanoma, head and neck, liver or kidney cancer.

This chain connects TRBV30 to TRBJ2-3; 10 nucleotides align to TRBD2. The V and J ends lost 5 bases and 1 base, in that order; junction bases with no gene match: 12. CDR3 length: 17 amino acids. Germline V lookup: CDR1 GTSNPN, CDR2 SVGIG (reference sequence). The CDR3 DNA follows: TGTGCCTGGGGCCTTAAGGGGCTAGCGGGGGGCACAGATACGCAGTATTTT. This gives the protein CAWGLKGLAGGTDTQYF.

On this clone: At one boundary the junction diverges from the germline segment, which might be a read error. V gene TRBV29-1 combines with J gene TRBJ2-2; D remains unclear. Per the germline V gene, CDR1 is SQVTM and CDR2 is ANQGSEA. The CDR3 spans 13 residues. In DNA, the CDR3 is TGCAGCGTTGAAAAAGAGAACCCCGGGGAGCTGTTTTTT. Amino acids: CSVEKENPGELFF.

Note on this clone: Sequence at one end of the junction differs from germline and may be a read error. The V and J genes are TRBV9 and TRBJ2-1, with 7 bases lining up with TRBD2. Germline V gene lookup returns CDR1 SGDLS and CDR2 YYNGEE. The CDR3 extends over 19 amino acids. The CDR3 sequence is CASSVGLAALLSSYNGQFF. The DNA of the CDR3 is TGTGCCAGCAGCGTAGGTCTAGCGGCCCTTTTAAGCTCCTACAATGGGCAGTTCTTC.

J is TRBJ2-5 and V is TRBV7-3; TRBD2 matches 11 bases. Germline V lookup: CDR1 SGHTA, CDR2 FQGTGA. V shed 2 bases and J 4 bases; nucleotides not matched to a gene: 6. The CDR3 is 16 residues long. The CDR3 DNA sequence: TGTGCCAGCAGCTTACTAGCGGGGGGCAGTCGAGAGACCCAGTACTTC. Its protein product is CASSLLAGGSRETQYF.

The CDR3 nucleotides are TGTGCCAGCAGTTTATCACGGGACAGCGATAGCTACACCTTC. The encoded protein is CASSLSRDSDSYTF. The rearrangement links TRBV28 to TRBJ1-2, with 7 bases identical to TRBD1. The junction had 8 bases not matched to a gene; V was cut back by 1 base and J by 9 bases. The germline CDR1 and CDR2 sequences are MDHEN and SYDVKM. The CDR3 loop spans 14 amino acids.

The chain recombines TRBV21-1 with TRBJ1-5. TRBV21-1 is described as a pseudogene. This CDR3 has 14 amino acids. This chain's CDR3 is CASSIWGGDQPQHF. In nucleotides, the CDR3 is TGTGCCAGCAGCATCTGGGGGGGGGACCAGCCCCAGCATTTT.

This clone was detected only a few times. The chain is built from TRBV4-1 and TRBJ2-1; the D is unclear. Trimming removed 0 bases from V and 11 bases from J, with 14 bases in between. This CDR3 has 14 amino acids. In germline, CDR1 is MGHRA, CDR2 YSYEKL. This chain's CDR3 is CASSQDLGLRKQFF. CDR3 bases: TGCGCCAGCAGCCAAGATTTAGGCTTGAGAAAGCAGTTCTTC.

This clone appeared a single time. V usage is TRBV21-1 and J usage is TRBJ1-5. TRBV21-1 is noted as a pseudogene. The CDR3 has 16 amino acids. The DNA of the CDR3 is TGTGCCAGCAGCAAAGGGGGGGTCGATAGCAATCAGCCCCAGCATTTT. As protein: CASSKGGVDSNQPQHF.

This clone was counted once. As DNA, the CDR3 is TGTGCCAGCAGCCAAGATGTCCGAGCGGGGGCCTACGAGCAGTACTTC. It is translated as CASSQDVRAGAYEQYF. The genes are TRBV4-2 and TRBJ2-7; 8 bases fit TRBD2. Germline V gene lookup returns CDR1 LGHNA and CDR2 YNFKEQ. The CDR3 covers 16 residues. Losses at the gene ends were 0 bases for V and 2 bases for J; bases not matched to a gene: 6.

V usage is TRBV9 and J usage is TRBJ2-7, with a possible D match to TRBD2 (6 bases). Per the germline V gene, CDR1 is SGDLS and CDR2 is YYNGEE. The CDR3 length is 16 residues. V lost 0 bases and J lost 3, with 16 bases in between. As DNA, the CDR3 is TGTGCCAGCAGCGTAGGAGGAGGGACGGGCTACTACGAGCAGTACTTC. This translates into CASSVGGGTGYYEQYF.

The rearrangement joins TRBV5-1 to TRBJ2-1, with D perhaps matching TRBD2 (5 bases). Germline V gene data show CDR1 as SGHRS and CDR2 as YFSETQ. The CDR3 has 14 amino acids. V dropped 1 base and J dropped 7 bases, with 12 bases sitting between them. This CDR3 is CASSLSGSRNEQFF. The CDR3 DNA reads TGCGCCAGCAGCTTGTCGGGGTCACGTAATGAGCAGTTCTTC.

The J gene is TRBJ1-4, the V gene TRBV29-1; 8 bases agree with TRBD1. CDR1 is SQVTM and CDR2 is ANQGSEA in the germline V gene. The CDR3 totals 13 residues. V was pared by 3 bases and J by 6 bases, with 3 bases of the junction left unmatched. The CDR3 DNA follows: TGCAGCGTTGAGGACAGGGTTTATGAAAAACTGTTTTTT. Protein: CSVEDRVYEKLFF. Filled out from reference TRBV29-1 and TRBJ1-4, the complete variable domain reads SAVISQKPSRDICQRGTSLTIQCQVDSQVTMMFWYRQQPGQSLTLIATANQGSEATYESGFVIDKFPISRPNLTFSTLTVSNMSPEDSSIYLCSVEDRVYEKLFFGSGTQLSVL.

About this clone itself: The same CDR3 also results from other DNA sequences found in this sample. DNA of the CDR3: TGTGCCAGCAGCTTCGGGGGGGAGACCCAGTACTTC. Protein product: CASSFGGETQYF. The chain recombines TRBV5-6 with TRBJ2-5, with TRBD2 matching 7 bases. Germline loops: CDR1 SGHDT, CDR2 YYEEEE. The V segment lost 2 bases and the J segment 5 bases; nucleotides outside the gene matches: 0. The CDR3 is 12 residues long.

The chain has TRBV28 and TRBJ2-7; 8 bases agree with TRBD1. V shed 4 bases and J 7 bases; nucleotides not matched to a gene: 6. The CDR3 extends over 13 amino acids. CDR1 and CDR2 from the germline V gene are MDHEN and SYDVKM. The CDR3 DNA reads as TGTGCCAGCAGTTCCTACCGACAGGGGGAGCAGTACTTC. Translated: CASSSYRQGEQYF.

This rearrangement joins TRBV19 to TRBJ2-7; D might be TRBD2 (5 bases). This CDR3 has 13 amino acids. Germline V gene lookup returns CDR1 LNHDA and CDR2 SQIVND (reference sequence). V was pared by 5 bases and J by 5 bases, with 13 bases between. The CDR3 protein is CASSAKAGHEQYF. CDR3 in DNA: TGTGCCAGTAGTGCCAAGGCGGGCCACGAGCAGTACTTC. The whole variable domain, remainder taken from reference TRBV19 and TRBJ2-7, is DGGITQSPKYLFRKEGQNVTLSCEQNLNHDAMYWYRQDPGQGLRLIYYSQIVNDFQKGDIAEGYSVSREKKESFPLTVTSAQKNPTAFYLCASSAKAGHEQYFGPGTRLTVT.

As DNA, the CDR3 is TGTGCCAGCAGCCTCGGGGCCCCACCCAATGAGCAGTTCTTC. Translated, it gives CASSLGAPPNEQFF. The rearrangement uses TRBV7-3 and TRBJ2-1; D may be TRBD1 or TRBD2 (5 bases each). The CDR3 extends over 14 amino acids. The V gene lost 5 bases and the J gene lost 6 bases, with 14 bases spanning the gap. Germline V lookup: CDR1 SGHTA, CDR2 FQGTGA.

The V gene is TRBV11-2, the J gene TRBJ2-5, with D possibly being TRBD2 (6 bases). The DNA end lines up better with TRBJ2-7; the J call may be wrong. Germline values: CDR1 SGHAT, CDR2 FQNNGV. The CDR3 has 13 amino acids. DNA of the CDR3: TGTGCCAGCAGTTGGGACTTAACCTACGAGCAGTACTTC. This translates into CASSWDLTYEQYF.

The rearrangement links TRBV18 to TRBJ1-1, with 7 nucleotides matching TRBD1. V lost 5 bases, J lost 6 bases, and 9 bases stayed unmatched. CDR1 and CDR2 (germline): KGHSH, LQKENI. There are 14 residues in the CDR3. CDR3 bases: TGTGCCAGCTCAGCCACCGCAGGGGGTGCTGAAGCTTTCTTT. Its protein product is CASSATAGGAEAFF.

This clone was recorded a few times. V is TRBV10-1 and J is TRBJ2-1; TRBD2 matches 12 bases. V was clipped by 8 bases and J by 7 bases; unmatched bases: 12. CDR1 and CDR2 from the germline V gene are WNHNN and SYGVQD (reference sequence). This CDR3 has 16 residues. The CDR3 nucleotides read TGCGCCAGCTCGGGCCCGACTAGCGGGAGACTAAATGAGCAGTTCTTC. Encoded protein: CASSGPTSGRLNEQFF.

This rearrangement joins TRBV27 to TRBJ1-4; D remains unclear. This CDR3 contains 13 residues. Trimming removed 6 bases from V and 0 bases from J, with 5 bases in between. CDR1 is MNHEY and CDR2 is SMNVEV in the germline V gene (reference sequence). The chain's CDR3 is CASRAATNEKLFF. The CDR3 region has the DNA TGTGCCAGCAGGGCTGCAACTAATGAAAAACTGTTTTTT.

The V and J genes are TRBV28 and TRBJ1-2; D possibly corresponds to TRBD1 (6 bases). The germline gives CDR1 MDHEN, CDR2 SYDVKM. The V gene lost 3 bases and the J gene lost 1 base, with 12 bases spanning the gap. This CDR3 comprises 15 residues. The DNA for the CDR3 is TGTGCCAGCAGTTTTCCGGCAGGGGATAACTATGGCTACACCTTC. This gives the protein CASSFPAGDNYGYTF.

This clone was picked up one time. V and J are TRBV12-5 and TRBJ2-5; D gene unclear. Germline CDR1 LGHNT, CDR2 FRNRAP. CDR3 length: 11 amino acids. The V gene lost 2 bases and the J gene lost 5 bases, with 3 bases spanning the gap. DNA of the CDR3: TGTGCTAGTGGTTTGTCGGAGACCCAGTACTTC. Translation: CASGLSETQYF.

The chain uses TRBV28 and TRBJ2-7; 10 bases agree with TRBD1. In germline, CDR1 is MDHEN, CDR2 SYDVKM. Trimming at V came to 3 bases and at J to 5 bases, leaving 7 bases not matched to a gene. The CDR3 length is 15 residues. In DNA, the CDR3 is TGTGCCAGCAGTTTCTTAGGGACAGGGGTCCACGAGCAGTACTTC. This sequence encodes CASSFLGTGVHEQYF.

The chain uses TRBV7-2 and TRBJ2-1, with D possibly being TRBD1 (5 bases). This CDR3 region has 17 residues. Trimming pared 6 bases from V and 10 bases from J, leaving 28 bases between. The germline V gene has CDR1 SGHTA and CDR2 FQGNSA. CDR3 nucleotides: TGTGCCAGCAGTTTTGGTCTCAGGGCCCTCCGGGCCGGGGAGCAGTTCTTC. Residues: CASSFGLRALRAGEQFF.

This chain connects TRBV7-9 to TRBJ2-1; a weak D match, TRBD1 (5 bases). The V gene's germline CDR1 is SEHNR and CDR2 FQNEAQ (reference sequence). The germline V and J ends were trimmed by 1 base and 7 bases, with 8 bases remaining between them. The CDR3 has 13 amino acids. The CDR3 DNA is TGTGCCAGCAGCTTAGTAGGGGCGAATGAGCAGTTCTTC. Its translation: CASSLVGANEQFF.

The chain links TRBV7-2 to TRBJ1-2; 7 bases match TRBD1. The V gene's germline CDR1 is SGHTA and CDR2 FQGNSA. The junction had 8 bases not matched to a gene; V was cut back by 3 bases and J by 4 bases. CDR3 length: 15 residues. The DNA of the CDR3 is TGTGCCAGCAGCTTTCAGGAGGGGGCATTCTATGGCTACACCTTC. Translating it yields CASSFQEGAFYGYTF.

Details on this clone: At one end, the junction sequence differs from germline, possibly due to a read error. This chain joins TRBV10-1 and TRBJ2-1; 7 nucleotides align to TRBD2. The CDR3 length is 16 residues. Germline V CDR1 and CDR2: WNHNN, SYGVQD (reference sequence). The CDR3 reads CASSESGGGPYNEQFF. DNA for the CDR3: TGCGCCAGCAGTGAGTCGGGGGGAGGGCCCTATAATGAGCAGTTCTTC.

The chain carries TRBV2 and TRBJ1-5; D remains unclear. CDR1 and CDR2 from the germline V gene are SNHLY and FYNNEI. This CDR3 is built from 15 residues. The V end was cut by 6 bases, the J end by 3 bases, with 15 bases between. The CDR3 is CASSKTYSVNQPQHF. The CDR3 DNA follows: TGTGCCAGCAGCAAAACCTACAGCGTCAATCAGCCCCAGCATTTT.

The V call is TRBV4-2, the J call TRBJ1-2, with TRBD1 as a possible D gene (5 bases). Germline-derived CDR1 and CDR2 are LGHNA and YNFKEQ. The CDR3 loop spans 15 amino acids. V lost 0 bases to trimming and J lost 0 bases, with 8 bases between them. The CDR3 region has the DNA TGTGCCAGCAGCCAAGAACAGGTCACTAACTATGGCTACACCTTC. Amino acids: CASSQEQVTNYGYTF.

The gene calls are TRBV7-6 and TRBJ2-3, with unresolved D. Germline V lookup: CDR1 SGHVS, CDR2 FNYEAQ. The V end lost 2 bases, the J end lost 5 bases, and 8 bases lay between the germline ends. CDR3 length: 13 amino acids. The CDR3 nucleotides are TGTGCCAGCAGCTTACAGTCCGGAGATACGCAGTATTTT. This translates into CASSLQSGDTQYF.

This chain connects TRBV7-9 to TRBJ2-7; TRBD2 is a possible D gene (6 bases). V lost 5 bases, J lost 8 bases, and 13 bases lay in between. The CDR3 spans 12 residues. From germline, CDR1 is SEHNR and CDR2 FQNEAQ (reference sequence). Here the CDR3 reads CASSIGTQKQYF. For the CDR3, the DNA is TGTGCCAGCAGCATCGGGACTCAAAAGCAGTACTTC.

V and J are TRBV9 and TRBJ1-2; 7 nucleotides align to TRBD1. The germline V gene encodes CDR1 SGDLS and CDR2 YYNGEE. The CDR3 contains 15 residues. V lost 3 bases, J lost 3 bases, and 8 bases stayed unmatched. CDR3 in amino acids: CASSGSFTGDYGYTF. The CDR3 DNA follows: TGTGCCAGCAGCGGGTCCTTCACAGGGGACTATGGCTACACCTTC.